This paragraph reports one T cell receptor beta chain. Its antigen is currently unknown. The data are from a study of T cell responses to AZD1222 COVID-19 vaccine. Broader study findings: Donor demographics were predominantly white British with a female majority; clonal diversity may be underestimated. Spike-specific TCRs gained breadth and depth after people received two AZD1222 doses. Only a handful of AZD1222 recipients, more than five in all, had baseline seropositivity. Spike-spanning, vaccine-associated CD4 TCRs were dominant at 160-218 and 743-854.

The protocol was immunoSEQ multiplex PCR, while the TCRdb copy is restricted to in-frame clones and leaves out a portion. The sample contains roughly 150,000 clones, about 90% of which appear only once. Germline V gives CDR1 LNHDA, CDR2 SQIVND (reference sequence). Trimming cost V 4 bases and J 0 bases, with 13 bases left between them. The CDR3 length is 16 residues. The TCR originated in an adult who received the AZD1222 COVID-19 vaccine. This specimen consisted of peripheral blood, obtained 28 days after the second AZD1222 dose. The V call is TRBV19, the J call TRBJ1-3, with D tentatively TRBD1 (5 bases). The CDR3 DNA reads as TGTGCCAGTAGTACAGGACACTTGAGCTCTGGAAACACCATATATTTT. Translating it yields CASSTGHLSSGNTIYF.